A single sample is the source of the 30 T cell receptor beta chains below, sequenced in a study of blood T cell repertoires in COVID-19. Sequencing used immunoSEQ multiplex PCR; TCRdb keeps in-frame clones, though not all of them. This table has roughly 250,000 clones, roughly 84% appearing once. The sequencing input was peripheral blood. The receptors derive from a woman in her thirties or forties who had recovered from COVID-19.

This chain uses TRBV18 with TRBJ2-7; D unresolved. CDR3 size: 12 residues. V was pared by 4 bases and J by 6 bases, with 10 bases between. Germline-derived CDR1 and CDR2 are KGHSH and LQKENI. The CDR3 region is CASSRPQSEQYF. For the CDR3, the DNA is TGTGCCAGCTCACGCCCGCAGTCCGAGCAGTACTTC.

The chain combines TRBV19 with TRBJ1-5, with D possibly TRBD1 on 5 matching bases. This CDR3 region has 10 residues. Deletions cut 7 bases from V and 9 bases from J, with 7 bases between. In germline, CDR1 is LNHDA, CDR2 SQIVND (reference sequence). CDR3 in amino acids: CASMGPPQHF. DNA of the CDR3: TGTGCCAGTATGGGGCCGCCCCAGCATTTT.

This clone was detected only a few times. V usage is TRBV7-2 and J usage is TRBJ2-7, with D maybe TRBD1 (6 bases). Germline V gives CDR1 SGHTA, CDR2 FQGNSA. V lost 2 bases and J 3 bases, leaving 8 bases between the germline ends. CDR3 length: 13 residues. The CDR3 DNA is TGTGCCAGCAGCTTACAGGGGTACTACGAGCAGTACTTC. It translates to CASSLQGYYEQYF.

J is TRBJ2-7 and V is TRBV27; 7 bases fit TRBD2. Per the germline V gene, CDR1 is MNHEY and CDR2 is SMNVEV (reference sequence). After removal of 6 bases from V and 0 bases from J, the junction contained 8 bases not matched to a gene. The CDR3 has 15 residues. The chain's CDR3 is CASSPHSSGSYEQYF. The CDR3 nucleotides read TGTGCCAGCAGCCCCCACTCTAGCGGCTCCTACGAGCAGTACTTC.

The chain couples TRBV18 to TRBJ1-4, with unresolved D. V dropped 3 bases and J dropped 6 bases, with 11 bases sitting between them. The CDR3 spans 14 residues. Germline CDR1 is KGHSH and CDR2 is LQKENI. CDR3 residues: CASSPAAGDEKLFF. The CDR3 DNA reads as TGTGCCAGCTCACCGGCGGCCGGGGATGAAAAACTGTTTTTT. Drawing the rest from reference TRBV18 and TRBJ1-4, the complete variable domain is NAGVMQNPRHLVRRRGQEARLRCSPMKGHSHVYWYRQLPEEGLKFMVYLQKENIIDESGMPKERFSAEFPKEGPSILRIQQVVRGDSAAYFCASSPAAGDEKLFFGSGTQLSVL.

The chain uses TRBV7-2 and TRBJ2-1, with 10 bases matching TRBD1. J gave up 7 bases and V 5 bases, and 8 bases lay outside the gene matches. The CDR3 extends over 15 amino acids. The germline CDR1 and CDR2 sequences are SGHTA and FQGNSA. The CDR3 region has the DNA TGTGCCAGCAGCCCCCGACAGGGGGCGCGGAATGAGCAGTTCTTC. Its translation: CASSPRQGARNEQFF.

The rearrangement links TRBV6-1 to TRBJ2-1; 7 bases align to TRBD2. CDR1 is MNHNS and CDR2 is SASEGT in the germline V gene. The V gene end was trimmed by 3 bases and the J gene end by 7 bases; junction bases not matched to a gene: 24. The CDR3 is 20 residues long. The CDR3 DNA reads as TGTGCCAGCAGTGATCACTATTGGGTTGAGGCGGGAGTGGGTGGGAATGAGCAGTTCTTC. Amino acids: CASSDHYWVEAGVGGNEQFF.

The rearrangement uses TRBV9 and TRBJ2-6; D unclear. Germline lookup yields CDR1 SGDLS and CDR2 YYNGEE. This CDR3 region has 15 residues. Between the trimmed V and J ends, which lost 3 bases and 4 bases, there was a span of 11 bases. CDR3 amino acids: CASSAHAAGANVLTF. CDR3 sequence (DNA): TGTGCCAGCAGCGCACATGCGGCCGGGGCCAACGTCCTGACTTTC.

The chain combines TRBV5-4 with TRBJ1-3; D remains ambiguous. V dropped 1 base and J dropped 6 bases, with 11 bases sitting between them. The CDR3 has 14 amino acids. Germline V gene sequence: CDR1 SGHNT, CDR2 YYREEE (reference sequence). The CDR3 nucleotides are TGTGCCAGCAGCTTGTTGTCAGCGGAAAACACCATATATTTT. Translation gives CASSLLSAENTIYF.

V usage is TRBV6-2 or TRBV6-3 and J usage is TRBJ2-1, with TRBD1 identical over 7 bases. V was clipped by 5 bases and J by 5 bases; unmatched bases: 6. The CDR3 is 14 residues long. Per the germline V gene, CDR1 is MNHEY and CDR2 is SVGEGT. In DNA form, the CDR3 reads TGTGCCAGCAGTGGACAGGCAACGAACAATGAGCAGTTCTTC. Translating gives CASSGQATNNEQFF.

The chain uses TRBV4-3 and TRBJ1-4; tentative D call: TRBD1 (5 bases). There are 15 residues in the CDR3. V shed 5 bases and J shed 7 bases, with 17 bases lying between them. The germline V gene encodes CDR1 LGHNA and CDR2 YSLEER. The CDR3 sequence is CASSSHVGGGEKLFF. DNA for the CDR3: TGCGCCAGCAGCAGCCACGTGGGGGGGGGTGAAAAACTGTTTTTT.

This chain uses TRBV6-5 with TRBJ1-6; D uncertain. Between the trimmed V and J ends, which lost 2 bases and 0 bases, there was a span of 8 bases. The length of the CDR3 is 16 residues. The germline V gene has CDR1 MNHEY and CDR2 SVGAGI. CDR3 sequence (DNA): TGTGCCAGCAGTTACCATGGGAGCTCCTATAATTCACCCCTCCACTTT. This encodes CASSYHGSSYNSPLHF.

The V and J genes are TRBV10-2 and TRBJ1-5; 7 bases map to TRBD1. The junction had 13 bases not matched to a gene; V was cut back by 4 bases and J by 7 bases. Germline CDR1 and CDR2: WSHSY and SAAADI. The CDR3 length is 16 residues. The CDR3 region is CASSGSWAPGGQPQHF. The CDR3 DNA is TGCGCCAGCAGTGGAAGTTGGGCCCCAGGGGGACAGCCCCAGCATTTT.

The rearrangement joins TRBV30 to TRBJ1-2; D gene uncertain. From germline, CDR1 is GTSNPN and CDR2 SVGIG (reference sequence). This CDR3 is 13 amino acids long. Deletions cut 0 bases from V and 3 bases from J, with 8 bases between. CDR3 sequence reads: CAWSVRLDYGYTF. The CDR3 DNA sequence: TGTGCCTGGAGTGTGCGTCTCGACTATGGCTACACCTTC.

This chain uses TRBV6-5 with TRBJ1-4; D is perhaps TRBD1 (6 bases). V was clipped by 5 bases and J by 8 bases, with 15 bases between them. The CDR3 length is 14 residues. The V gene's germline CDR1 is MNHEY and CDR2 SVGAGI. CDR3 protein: CASSLDRLIEKLFF. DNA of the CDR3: TGTGCCAGCAGTCTAGACAGGTTAATAGAAAAACTGTTTTTT.

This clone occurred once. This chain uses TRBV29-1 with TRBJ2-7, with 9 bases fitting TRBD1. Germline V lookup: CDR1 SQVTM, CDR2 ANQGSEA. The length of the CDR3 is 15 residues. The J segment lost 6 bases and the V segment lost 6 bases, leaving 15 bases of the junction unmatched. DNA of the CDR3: TGCAGCGTCCTTTTCCCCGGACAGGGGATAGGCGAGCAGTACTTC. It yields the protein CSVLFPGQGIGEQYF.

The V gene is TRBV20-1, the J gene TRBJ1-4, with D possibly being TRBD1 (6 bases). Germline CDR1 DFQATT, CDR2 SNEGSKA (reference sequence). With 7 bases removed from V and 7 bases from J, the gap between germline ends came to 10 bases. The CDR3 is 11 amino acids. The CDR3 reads CSVAGVEKLFF. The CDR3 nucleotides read TGCAGTGTTGCAGGGGTTGAAAAACTGTTTTTT.

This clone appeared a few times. The DNA of the CDR3 is TGCGCCAGCAGCCAGGACGATATCACAGGGGTAGGCGAGACCCAGTACTTC. This encodes CASSQDDITGVGETQYF. The chain links TRBV4-3 to TRBJ2-5; 7 bases match TRBD1. This CDR3 is built from 17 residues. J was trimmed by 5 bases and V by 3 bases; bases with no gene match: 15. Germline V gives CDR1 LGHNA, CDR2 YSLEER.

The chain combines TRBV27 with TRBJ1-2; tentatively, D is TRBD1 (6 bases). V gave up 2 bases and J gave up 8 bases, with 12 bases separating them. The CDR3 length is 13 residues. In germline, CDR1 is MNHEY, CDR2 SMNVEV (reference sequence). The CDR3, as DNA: TGTGCCAGCAGTTTAATCCCAGGGGAAGGCTACACCTTC. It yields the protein CASSLIPGEGYTF.

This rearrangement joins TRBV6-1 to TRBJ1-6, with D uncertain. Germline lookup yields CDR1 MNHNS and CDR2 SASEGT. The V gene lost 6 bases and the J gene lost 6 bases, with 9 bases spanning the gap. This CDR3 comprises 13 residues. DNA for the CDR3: TGTGCCAGCAGACAGCTACCTAATTCACCCCTCCACTTT. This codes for CASRQLPNSPLHF.

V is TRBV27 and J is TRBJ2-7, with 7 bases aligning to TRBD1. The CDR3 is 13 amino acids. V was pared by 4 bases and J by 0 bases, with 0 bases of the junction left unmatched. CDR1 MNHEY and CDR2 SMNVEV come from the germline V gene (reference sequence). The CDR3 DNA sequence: TGTGCCAGCAGTTACAGGGGCTCCTACGAGCAGTACTTC. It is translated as CASSYRGSYEQYF.

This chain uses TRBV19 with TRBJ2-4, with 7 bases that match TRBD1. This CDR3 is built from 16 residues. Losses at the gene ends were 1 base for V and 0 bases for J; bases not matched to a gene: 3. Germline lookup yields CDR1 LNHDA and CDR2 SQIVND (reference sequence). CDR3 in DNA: TGTGCCAGTAGTATAGGGGGACAGCTAGCCAAAAACATTCAGTACTTC. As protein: CASSIGGQLAKNIQYF.

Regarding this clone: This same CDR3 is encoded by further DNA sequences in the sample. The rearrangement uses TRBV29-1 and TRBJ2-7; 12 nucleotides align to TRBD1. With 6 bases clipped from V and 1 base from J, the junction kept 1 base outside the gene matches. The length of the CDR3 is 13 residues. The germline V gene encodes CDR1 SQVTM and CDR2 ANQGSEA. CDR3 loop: CSVGQGASYEQYF. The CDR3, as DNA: TGCAGCGTGGGACAGGGGGCTTCCTACGAGCAGTACTTC.

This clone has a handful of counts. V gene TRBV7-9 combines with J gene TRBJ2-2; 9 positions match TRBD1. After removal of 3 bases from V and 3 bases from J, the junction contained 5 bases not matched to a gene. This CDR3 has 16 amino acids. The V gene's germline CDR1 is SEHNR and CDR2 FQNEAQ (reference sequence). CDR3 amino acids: CASSFIRTGDTGELFF. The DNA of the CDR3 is TGTGCCAGCAGCTTTATTAGGACAGGGGACACCGGGGAGCTGTTTTTT.

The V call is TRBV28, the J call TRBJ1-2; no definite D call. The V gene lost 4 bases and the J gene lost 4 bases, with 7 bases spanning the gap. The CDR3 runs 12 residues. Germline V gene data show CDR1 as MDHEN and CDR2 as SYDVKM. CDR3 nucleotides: TGTGCCAGCAGTTATCGTCTCTATGGCTACACCTTC. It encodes CASSYRLYGYTF.

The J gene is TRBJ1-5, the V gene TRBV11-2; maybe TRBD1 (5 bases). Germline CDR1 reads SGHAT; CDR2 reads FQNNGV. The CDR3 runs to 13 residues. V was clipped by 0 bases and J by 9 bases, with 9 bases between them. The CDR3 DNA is TGTGCCAGCAGCTTAGAACCCGGGGGGCCCCAGCATTTT. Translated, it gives CASSLEPGGPQHF.

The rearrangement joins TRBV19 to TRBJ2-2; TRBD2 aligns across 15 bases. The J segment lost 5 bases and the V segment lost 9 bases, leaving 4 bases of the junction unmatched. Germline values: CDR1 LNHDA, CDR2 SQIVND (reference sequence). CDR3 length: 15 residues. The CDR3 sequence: CASGGLAGGTGELFF. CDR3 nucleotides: TGTGCCAGCGGGGGACTAGCGGGAGGTACCGGGGAGCTGTTTTTT.

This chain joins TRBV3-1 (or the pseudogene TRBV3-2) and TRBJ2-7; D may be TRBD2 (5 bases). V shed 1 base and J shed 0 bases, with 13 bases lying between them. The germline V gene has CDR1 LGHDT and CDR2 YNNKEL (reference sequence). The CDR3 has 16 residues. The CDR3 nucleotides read TGTGCCAGCAGCCAAGGGGCCGTGGGGAGCTCCTACGAGCAGTACTTC. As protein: CASSQGAVGSSYEQYF.

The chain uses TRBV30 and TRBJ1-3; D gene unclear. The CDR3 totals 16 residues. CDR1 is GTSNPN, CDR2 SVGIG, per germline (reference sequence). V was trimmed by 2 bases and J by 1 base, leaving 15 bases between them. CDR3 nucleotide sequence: TGTGCCTGGAGTATCCGGGTCTTCGATTCTGGAAACACCATATATTTT. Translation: CAWSIRVFDSGNTIYF.

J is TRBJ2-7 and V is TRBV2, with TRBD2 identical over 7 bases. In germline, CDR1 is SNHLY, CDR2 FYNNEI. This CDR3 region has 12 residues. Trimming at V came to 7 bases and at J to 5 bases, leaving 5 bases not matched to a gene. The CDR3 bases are TGTGCCAGCATTAATGGACTAGACGAGCAGTACTTC. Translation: CASINGLDEQYF.